Below, 4 T cell receptor beta chains from the same sample are listed, as sequenced in a study of shared clonotypes between healthy human individuals. The table came from immunoSEQ multiplex PCR; TCRdb's copy has only in-frame clones and leaves some out. Of about half a million clones in the sample, 79% were seen once. The source material was PBMCs. All receptors come from a woman aged 40 to 50 in good health. Some clones in this sample may be carry-over from other donors' samples.

This chain connects TRBV5-6 to TRBJ2-6; D is unresolved. Germline CDR1 is SGHDT and CDR2 is YYEEEE. The CDR3 totals 15 residues. Trimming pared 1 base from V and 2 bases from J, leaving 7 bases between. CDR3 nucleotide sequence: TGTGCCAGCAGCTTGCGGTTAACTGGGGCCAACGTCCTGACTTTC. It is translated as CASSLRLTGANVLTF.

The gene calls are TRBV5-1 and TRBJ2-7, with 11 bases fitting TRBD2. The CDR3 totals 18 residues. After removal of 4 bases from V and 0 bases from J, the junction contained 12 bases not matched to a gene. Germline CDR1 SGHRS, CDR2 YFSETQ. CDR3 protein: CASSLATSGISISYEQYF. The DNA for the CDR3 is TGCGCCAGCAGCCTAGCGACTAGCGGGATTAGTATCTCCTACGAGCAGTACTTC.

CDR3 sequence (DNA): TGTGCCAGCAGCTTGGCCGGGGGCCCCGAGCAGTACTTC. Protein: CASSLAGGPEQYF. The chain carries TRBV5-4 and TRBJ2-7, with D possibly called TRBD1 or TRBD2 (6 bases each). V was clipped by 0 bases and J by 6 bases, with 10 bases between them. The CDR3 covers 13 residues. Germline loops: CDR1 SGHNT, CDR2 YYREEE (reference sequence). Complete variable domain (other parts from reference TRBV5-4 and TRBJ2-7): ETGVTQSPTHLIKTRGQQVTLRCSSQSGHNTVSWYQQALGQGPQFIFQYYREEENGRGNFPPRFSGLQFPNYSSELNVNALELDDSALYLCASSLAGGPEQYFGPGTRLTVT.

V and J are TRBV28 and TRBJ1-4; 9 positions agree with TRBD1. The germline gives CDR1 MDHEN, CDR2 SYDVKM. The CDR3 totals 15 residues. J was trimmed by 8 bases and V by 6 bases; bases with no gene match: 10. CDR3 residues: CASSLAGTGLEKLFF. The DNA for the CDR3 is TGTGCCAGCAGCCTAGCCGGGACAGGGTTAGAAAAACTGTTTTTT.